The T cell receptor beta chain described here comes from a study of beta chain features in type 1 diabetes. The study's findings and limits: Type 1 diabetes patients showed fewer insertions and more deletions at VDJ junctions. Researchers could not determine here whether HLA type influences TCRB rearrangement.

Comments on this clone: The antigen is undetermined.

Expressed TCRB transcripts were sequenced, since all the RNA that had been isolated was reverse transcribed. Profiled with immunoSEQ multiplex PCR; TCRdb holds only in-frame clones, not every one. The sample shows approximately 37,000 clones, 49% of them seen only once. Trimming took 5 bases from V and 1 from J, leaving 8 bases between them. This CDR3 region has 13 residues. Germline V gene data show CDR1 as SGHNT and CDR2 as YENEEA. This clonotype originated in a woman between 18 and 30 years old in good health. This rearrangement joins TRBV11-3 to TRBJ1-1; perhaps TRBD1 as D (5 bases). Sequenced: central memory CD4+ T cells from blood. In nucleotides, the CDR3 is TGTGCCAGCAGCCGAGGACAGAACACTGAAGCTTTCTTT. Amino acids: CASSRGQNTEAFF.